The table lists the clone carrying this T cell receptor beta chain with many counts. Its antigen is unidentified. The sample is drawn from a study of CD8 T cells in ankylosing spondylitis. General study findings and limits: Reports of some motif variants in reactive arthritis synovial fluid and blood predate this one.

Making use of molecular barcodes, quantitative 5'-RACE generated TCR beta libraries. Via MiXCR, TCRdb re-called the 5' RACE reads, giving one row per CDR3 protein. The sample lists around 220,000 distinct CDR3 sequences, 8% to 11% occurring once. In germline, CDR1 is SGHRS, CDR2 YFSETQ. V trimming: 3 bases; J trimming: 3 bases; junction bases outside the gene matches: 2. There are 13 residues in the CDR3. Sequencing was done on a sample of blood, either unsorted or a sorted T cell fraction (not recorded which). The J gene is TRBJ2-5, the V gene TRBV5-1; 7 bases align to TRBD1. This receptor was taken from a male donor with ankylosing spondylitis or in good health (not recorded which). The CDR3, as DNA: TGCGCCAGCAGCTACCAGGGGGAAGAGACCCAGTACTTC. Translated: CASSYQGEETQYF.